The rows below give T cell receptor beta chains drawn from one sample of a study of CD8 T cells in ankylosing spondylitis. TCRdb passed the 5' RACE reads through MiXCR, listing each CDR3 protein once. The table has hundreds of thousands of distinct CDR3 sequences, 10% to 15% seen once. The specimen sequenced was blood, either unsorted or a sorted T cell fraction (not recorded which). The receptors come from a male donor with ankylosing spondylitis. Each CDR3 is given with its conserved first and last residue. A clone size is listed for some rows: how often the clone was seen (once, few, many), or a class if it is expanded.

V gene	clone size	J gene	CDR3 protein
TRBV29-1	few	TRBJ2-4	CSVVIAKNIQYF
TRBV28	few	TRBJ2-5	CASSLRGAVEETQYF
TRBV6-1	few	TRBJ1-5	CASSGSGTVVLNSNQPQHF
TRBV20-1	-	TRBJ1-2	CSAREGRIGYGYTF
TRBV7-9	few	TRBJ2-2	CASTASGATGELFF
TRBV7-9	few	TRBJ2-7	CASSPQTASYEQYF
TRBV6-1	-	TRBJ1-2	CASRLAGTEYGYTF
TRBV7-2	-	TRBJ2-7	CASTTASYEQYF
TRBV9	-	TRBJ2-6	CASSVRGGTGANVLTF
TRBV10-3	-	TRBJ1-1	CAISKGGQTMNTEAFF
TRBV20-1	-	TRBJ2-2	CSARDVGRSTGELFF
TRBV7-9	few	TRBJ2-3	CATSNRADTQYF
TRBV18	-	TRBJ2-5	CASSPGQGLLTQYF
TRBV4-1	-	TRBJ2-5	CASSQGRAGLLWETQYF
TRBV2	few	TRBJ1-1	CASTFEDTEAFF
TRBV4-3	few	TRBJ2-6	CASSQEPPRAGANVLTF
TRBV7-9	-	TRBJ1-5	CASSLGRQAAQHF
TRBV4-3	many	TRBJ2-1	CASSQERGNEQFF
TRBV20-1	-	TRBJ2-7	CSASSGADSYEQYF
TRBV7-2	few	TRBJ1-5	CASSFYRGPNQPQHF
TRBV7-2	-	TRBJ1-1	CASSWGGLGTEAFF
TRBV12-3/TRBV12-4	-	TRBJ1-5	CASSLDRPYSNQPQHF
TRBV5-1	-	TRBJ2-1	CASSPEQGLFGEQFF
TRBV28	-	TRBJ2-1	CASSLIDRQEQFF
TRBV9	-	TRBJ2-5	CASNSEDQETQYF
TRBV7-2	few	TRBJ2-2	CASSRNPGAGTGELFF
TRBV27	many	TRBJ2-7	CASSLYSASSYEQYF
TRBV29-1	few	TRBJ2-1	CSVAERGGATYNEQFF
TRBV20-1	few	TRBJ1-6	CSGRQGTYNSPLHF
TRBV6-5	many	TRBJ1-1	CASSYGPRALPNTEAFF
TRBV5-1	-	TRBJ2-1	CASSWGRFATYNEQFF
TRBV5-6	few	TRBJ1-5	CASSSNRNQPQHF
TRBV7-2	many	TRBJ2-7	CASSPGPTYEQYF
TRBV7-2	many	TRBJ2-7	CASSLGQSSTYEQYF
TRBV7-9	-	TRBJ2-1	CASSSWTRDYNEQFF
TRBV29-1	-	TRBJ2-5	CSVGGEGETQYF
TRBV5-1	many	TRBJ1-1	CASSRDIQTEAFF
TRBV7-9	-	TRBJ2-5	CASSLVGSGSQETQYF
TRBV7-9	-	TRBJ1-4	CASSLGVNRDREKLFF